This T cell receptor beta chain was captured by sequencing in a study of blood T cell repertoires in COVID-19. The protocol was immunoSEQ multiplex PCR, while the TCRdb copy is restricted to in-frame clones and leaves out a portion. The sample includes 250,000 to 300,000 clones, roughly 85% of them seen just once. With 6 bases clipped from V and 4 bases from J, the junction kept 8 bases outside the gene matches. The germline V gene encodes CDR1 LGHDT and CDR2 YNNKEL (reference sequence). The CDR3 runs to 14 residues. The TCR comes from a woman between 65 and 79 years old with acute or convalescent COVID-19. Sequencing was carried out using peripheral blood. V gene TRBV3-1 (or the pseudogene TRBV3-2) combines with J gene TRBJ1-2; 7 bases agree with TRBD1. The CDR3 is CASSNGQALYGYTF. For the CDR3, the DNA is TGTGCCAGCAGTAACGGACAGGCTCTCTATGGCTACACCTTC.